The 8 T cell receptor beta chains below come from one sample, sequenced in a study of Tregs in tolerant kidney transplant recipients. TCRdb's table, derived via immunoSEQ multiplex PCR, lists solely in-frame clones and lacks some. Here the sample spans 60,000 to 65,000 clones, roughly 98% being singletons. The sequencing here drew on Tregs from blood, taken before the transplant. These receptors were collected from a human donor who received a combined kidney and bone marrow transplant.

The genes are TRBV7-9 and TRBJ2-7, with 8 nucleotides matching TRBD1. J was trimmed by 3 bases and V by 6 bases; bases with no gene match: 4. The CDR3 loop spans 13 amino acids. The germline V gene encodes CDR1 SEHNR and CDR2 FQNEAQ (reference sequence). The CDR3, as DNA: TGTGCCAGCAGACCCGGACAGGGCTACGAGCAGTACTTC. Encoded protein: CASRPGQGYEQYF.

V and J are TRBV5-1 and TRBJ2-5; 10 nucleotides agree with TRBD2. Unmatched junction bases numbered 8, after V lost 0 bases and J lost 6 bases. The length of the CDR3 is 16 residues. Germline CDR1 and CDR2: SGHRS and YFSETQ. CDR3 nucleotide sequence: TGCGCCAGCAGCTTGGAGCTGGTAGCGGGGGGAAAGACCCAGTACTTC. This translates into CASSLELVAGGKTQYF.

The chain links TRBV10-3 to TRBJ2-5; 13 positions match TRBD2. Trimming took 6 bases from V and 4 from J; bases not matched to a gene: 5. Germline V gene lookup returns CDR1 ENHRY and CDR2 SYGVKD. This CDR3 has 15 residues. The CDR3 nucleotides are TGTGCCATCAGCGGGACTAGCGGGATCGGAGAGACCCAGTACTTC. It is translated as CAISGTSGIGETQYF.

The chain carries TRBV6-1 and TRBJ2-7, with TRBD1 matching over 7 bases. Germline V lookup: CDR1 MNHNS, CDR2 SASEGT. With V trimmed by 7 bases and J by 0 bases, 6 bases remained unmatched. This CDR3 is built from 14 residues. In DNA form, the CDR3 reads TGTGCCAGCACACCAGGGACAGCCTCCTACGAGCAGTACTTC. Its protein product is CASTPGTASYEQYF.

The J gene is TRBJ1-6, the V gene TRBV6-5; the D is unclear. The germline CDR1 and CDR2 sequences are MNHEY and SVGAGI. Trimming cost V 5 bases and J 4 bases, with 12 bases left between them. This CDR3 is built from 15 residues. This CDR3 reads CASSKPRGYNSPLHF. DNA for the CDR3: TGTGCCAGCAGTAAGCCACGGGGTTATAATTCACCCCTCCACTTT.

V gene TRBV5-4 combines with J gene TRBJ2-5; 8 bases fit TRBD2. The V gene end was trimmed by 0 bases and the J gene end by 5 bases; junction bases not matched to a gene: 6. The germline V gene encodes CDR1 SGHNT and CDR2 YYREEE (reference sequence). The CDR3 runs 15 residues. CDR3 region: CASSLVRGAGETQYF. The DNA for the CDR3 is TGTGCCAGCAGCTTGGTGCGGGGGGCAGGCGAGACCCAGTACTTC.

The chain recombines TRBV2 with TRBJ2-2, with 7 nucleotides matching TRBD1. Germline V lookup: CDR1 SNHLY, CDR2 FYNNEI. With V trimmed by 6 bases and J by 4 bases, 8 bases remained unmatched. The CDR3 extends over 15 amino acids. In nucleotides, the CDR3 is TGTGCCAGCAGGGAGCAGACAGGGACCACCGGGGAGCTGTTTTTT. Protein sequence: CASREQTGTTGELFF. The full variable domain, rest sourced from reference TRBV2 and TRBJ2-2, is EPEVTQTPSHQVTQMGQEVILRCVPISNHLYFYWYRQILGQKVEFLVSFYNNEISEKSEIFDDQFSVERPDGSNFTLKIRSTKLEDSAMYFCASREQTGTTGELFFGEGSRLTVL.

The chain recombines TRBV2 with TRBJ2-7; unclear D gene. V was trimmed by 5 bases and J by 7 bases, leaving 9 bases between them. The CDR3 consists of 11 residues. The germline V gene encodes CDR1 SNHLY and CDR2 FYNNEI. CDR3 DNA: TGTGCCAGCAGTTCATTTACTGAGCAGTACTTC. It encodes CASSSFTEQYF.